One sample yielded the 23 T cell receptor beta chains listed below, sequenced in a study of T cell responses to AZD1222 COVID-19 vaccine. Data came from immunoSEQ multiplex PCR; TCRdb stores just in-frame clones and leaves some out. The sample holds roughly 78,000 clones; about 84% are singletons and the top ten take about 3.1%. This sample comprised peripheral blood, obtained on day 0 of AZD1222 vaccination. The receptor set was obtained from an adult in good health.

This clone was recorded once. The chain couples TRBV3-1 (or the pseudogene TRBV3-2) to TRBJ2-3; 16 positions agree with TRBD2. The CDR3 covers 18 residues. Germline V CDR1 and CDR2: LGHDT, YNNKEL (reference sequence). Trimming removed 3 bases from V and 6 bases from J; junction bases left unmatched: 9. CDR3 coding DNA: TGTGCCAGCAGCCAGGGGACTAGCGGGGGGGGCCAGGGCGATACGCAGTATTTT. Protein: CASSQGTSGGGQGDTQYF.

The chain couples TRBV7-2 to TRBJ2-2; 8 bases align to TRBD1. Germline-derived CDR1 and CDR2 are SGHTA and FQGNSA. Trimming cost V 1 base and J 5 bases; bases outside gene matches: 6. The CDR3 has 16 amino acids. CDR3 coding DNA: TGTGCCAGCAGCTTAGTCAGGGGGCGGGAAACCGGGGAGCTGTTTTTT. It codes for CASSLVRGRETGELFF.

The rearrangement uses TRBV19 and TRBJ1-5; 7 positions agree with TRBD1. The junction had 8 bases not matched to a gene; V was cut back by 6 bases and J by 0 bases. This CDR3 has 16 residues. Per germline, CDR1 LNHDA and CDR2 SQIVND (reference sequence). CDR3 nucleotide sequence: TGTGCCAGTAGCCAGGGGGGACAGTATAGCAATCAGCCCCAGCATTTT. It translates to CASSQGGQYSNQPQHF. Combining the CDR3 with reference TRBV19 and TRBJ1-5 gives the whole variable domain DGGITQSPKYLFRKEGQNVTLSCEQNLNHDAMYWYRQDPGQGLRLIYYSQIVNDFQKGDIAEGYSVSREKKESFPLTVTSAQKNPTAFYLCASSQGGQYSNQPQHFGDGTRLSIL.

CDR3: CASSFGSYEQYF. CDR3 coding DNA: TGTGCCAGCAGCTTCGGGTCCTACGAGCAGTACTTC. J is TRBJ2-7 and V is TRBV5-8; D unclear. This CDR3 comprises 12 residues. V was shortened by 2 bases and J by 1 base, with 4 bases between the two germline ends. The germline gives CDR1 SGHTS, CDR2 YDEGEE.

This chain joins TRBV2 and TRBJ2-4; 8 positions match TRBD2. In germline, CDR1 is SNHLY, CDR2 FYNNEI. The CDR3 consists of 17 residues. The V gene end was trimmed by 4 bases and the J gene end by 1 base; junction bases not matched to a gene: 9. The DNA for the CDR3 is TGTGCCAGCAGTGTCCCGGGGGGGGCTCTTGCCAAAAACATTCAGTACTTC. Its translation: CASSVPGGALAKNIQYF.

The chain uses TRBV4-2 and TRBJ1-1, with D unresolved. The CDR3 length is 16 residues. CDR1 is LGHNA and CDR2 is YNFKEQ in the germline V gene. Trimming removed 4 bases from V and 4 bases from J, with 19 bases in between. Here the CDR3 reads CASSPLAGGIGTEAFF. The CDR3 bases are TGTGCCAGCAGCCCCTTGGCGGGTGGGATTGGCACTGAAGCTTTCTTT.

The CDR3 DNA sequence: TGCGCCAGCAGCTTACAGGGGAGACCCTACGAGCAGTACTTC. Encoded protein: CASSLQGRPYEQYF. The V call is TRBV5-1, the J call TRBJ2-7, with TRBD1 matching over 7 bases. CDR1 and CDR2 (germline): SGHRS, YFSETQ. The V gene end was trimmed by 2 bases and the J gene end by 2 bases; junction bases not matched to a gene: 4. CDR3 length equals 14 residues. Drawing the rest from reference TRBV5-1 and TRBJ2-7, the complete variable domain is KAGVTQTPRYLIKTRGQQVTLSCSPISGHRSVSWYQQTPGQGLQFLFEYFSETQRNKGNFPGRFSGRQFSNSRSEMNVSTLELGDSALYLCASSLQGRPYEQYFGPGTRLTVT.

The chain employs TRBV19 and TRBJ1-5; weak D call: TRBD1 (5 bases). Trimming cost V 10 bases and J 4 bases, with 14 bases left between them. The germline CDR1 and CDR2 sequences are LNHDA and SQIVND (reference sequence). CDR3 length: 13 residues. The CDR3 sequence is CATSTGGNQPQHF. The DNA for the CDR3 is TGTGCCACGAGCACAGGAGGTAATCAGCCCCAGCATTTT.

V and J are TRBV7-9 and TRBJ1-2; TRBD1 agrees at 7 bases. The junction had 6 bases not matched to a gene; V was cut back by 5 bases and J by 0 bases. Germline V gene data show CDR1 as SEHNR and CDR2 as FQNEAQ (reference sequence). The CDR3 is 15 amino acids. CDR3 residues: CASSKDRNANYGYTF. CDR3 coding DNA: TGTGCCAGCAGCAAGGACAGGAACGCTAACTATGGCTACACCTTC. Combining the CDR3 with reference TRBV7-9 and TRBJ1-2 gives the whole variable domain DTGVSQNPRHKITKRGQNVTFRCDPISEHNRLYWYRQTLGQGPEFLTYFQNEAQLEKSRLLSDRFSAERPKGSFSTLEIQRTEQGDSAMYLCASSKDRNANYGYTFGSGTRLTVV.

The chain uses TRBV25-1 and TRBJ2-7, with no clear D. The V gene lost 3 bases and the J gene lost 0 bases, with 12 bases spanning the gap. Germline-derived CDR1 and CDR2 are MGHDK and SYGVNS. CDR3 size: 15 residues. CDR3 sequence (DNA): TGTGCCAGCAGTGATCATGGAAAGGGCTCCTACGAGCAGTACTTC. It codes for CASSDHGKGSYEQYF.

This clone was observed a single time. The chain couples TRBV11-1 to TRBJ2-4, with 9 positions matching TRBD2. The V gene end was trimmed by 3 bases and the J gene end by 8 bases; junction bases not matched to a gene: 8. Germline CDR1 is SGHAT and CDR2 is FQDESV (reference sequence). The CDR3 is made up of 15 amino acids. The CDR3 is CASSFAGGQKDIQYF. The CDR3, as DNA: TGTGCCAGCAGCTTCGCGGGGGGGCAAAAGGACATTCAGTACTTC.

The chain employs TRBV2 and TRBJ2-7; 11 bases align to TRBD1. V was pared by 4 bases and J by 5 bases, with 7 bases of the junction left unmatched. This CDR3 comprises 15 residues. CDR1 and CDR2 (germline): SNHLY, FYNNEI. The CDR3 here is CASSVPRTGGHEQYF. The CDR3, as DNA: TGTGCCAGCAGTGTCCCCCGGACAGGGGGCCACGAGCAGTACTTC. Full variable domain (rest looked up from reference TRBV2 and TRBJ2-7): EPEVTQTPSHQVTQMGQEVILRCVPISNHLYFYWYRQILGQKVEFLVSFYNNEISEKSEIFDDQFSVERPDGSNFTLKIRSTKLEDSAMYFCASSVPRTGGHEQYFGPGTRLTVT.

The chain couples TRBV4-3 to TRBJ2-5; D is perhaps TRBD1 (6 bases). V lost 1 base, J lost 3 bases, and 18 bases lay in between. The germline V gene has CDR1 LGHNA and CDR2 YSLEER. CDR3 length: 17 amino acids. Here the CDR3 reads CASSQVGTNRDEETQYF. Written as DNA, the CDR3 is TGCGCCAGCAGCCAAGTAGGAACGAACAGGGACGAAGAGACCCAGTACTTC.

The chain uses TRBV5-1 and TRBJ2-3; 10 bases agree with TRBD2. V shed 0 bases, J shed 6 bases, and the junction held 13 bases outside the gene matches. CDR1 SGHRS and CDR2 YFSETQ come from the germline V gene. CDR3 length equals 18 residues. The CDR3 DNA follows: TGCGCCAGCAGCTTGGCCGGGCAAAGCGGGGGGGCGCGGGATACGCAGTATTTT. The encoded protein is CASSLAGQSGGARDTQYF. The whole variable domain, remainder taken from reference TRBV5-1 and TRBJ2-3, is KAGVTQTPRYLIKTRGQQVTLSCSPISGHRSVSWYQQTPGQGLQFLFEYFSETQRNKGNFPGRFSGRQFSNSRSEMNVSTLELGDSALYLCASSLAGQSGGARDTQYFGPGTRLTVL.

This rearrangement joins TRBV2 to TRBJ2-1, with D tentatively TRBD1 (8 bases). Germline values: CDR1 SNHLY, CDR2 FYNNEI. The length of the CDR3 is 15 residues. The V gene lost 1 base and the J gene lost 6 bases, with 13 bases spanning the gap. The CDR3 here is CASSEVQGGFNEQFF. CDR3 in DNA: TGTGCCAGCAGTGAAGTACAGGGGGGGTTCAATGAGCAGTTCTTC.

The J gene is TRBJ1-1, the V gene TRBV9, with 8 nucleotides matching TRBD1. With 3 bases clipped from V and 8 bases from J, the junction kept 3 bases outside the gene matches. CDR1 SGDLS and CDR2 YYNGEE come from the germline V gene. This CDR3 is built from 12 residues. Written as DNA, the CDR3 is TGTGCCAGCAGCGCACAGGGGGGGGAAGCTTTCTTT. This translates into CASSAQGGEAFF.

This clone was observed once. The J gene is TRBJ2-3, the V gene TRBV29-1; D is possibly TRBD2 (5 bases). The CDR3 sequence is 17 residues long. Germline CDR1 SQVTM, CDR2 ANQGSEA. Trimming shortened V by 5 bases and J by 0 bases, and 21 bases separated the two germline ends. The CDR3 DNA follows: TGCAGCGTTTCGACTCCTCCCCAGACGGGGAGCACAGATACGCAGTATTTT. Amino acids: CSVSTPPQTGSTDTQYF.

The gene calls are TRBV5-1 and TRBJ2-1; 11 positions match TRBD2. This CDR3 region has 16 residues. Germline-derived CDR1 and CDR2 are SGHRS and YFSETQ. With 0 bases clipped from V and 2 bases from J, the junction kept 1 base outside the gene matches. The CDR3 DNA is TGCGCCAGCAGCTTGGTAGCGGGGGGGCCCTACAATGAGCAGTTCTTC. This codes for CASSLVAGGPYNEQFF.

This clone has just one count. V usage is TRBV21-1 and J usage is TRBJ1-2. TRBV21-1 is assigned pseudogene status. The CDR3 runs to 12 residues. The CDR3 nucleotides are TGTGCCAGCAGCAAAAAAGGGCACGAACGCCCCTTC. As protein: CASSKKGHERPF.

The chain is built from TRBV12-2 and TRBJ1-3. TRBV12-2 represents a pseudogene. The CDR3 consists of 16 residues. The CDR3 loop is CASRPSVCSSGNTIYF. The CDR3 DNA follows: TGTGCAAGTCGCCCCAGCGTTTGCTCGAGTGGAAACACCATATATTTT.

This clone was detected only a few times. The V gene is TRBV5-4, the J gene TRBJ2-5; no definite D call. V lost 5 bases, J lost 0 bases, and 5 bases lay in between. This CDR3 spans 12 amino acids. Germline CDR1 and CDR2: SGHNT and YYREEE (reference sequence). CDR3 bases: TGTGCCAGCAGTAGTAACCAAGAGACCCAGTACTTC. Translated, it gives CASSSNQETQYF.

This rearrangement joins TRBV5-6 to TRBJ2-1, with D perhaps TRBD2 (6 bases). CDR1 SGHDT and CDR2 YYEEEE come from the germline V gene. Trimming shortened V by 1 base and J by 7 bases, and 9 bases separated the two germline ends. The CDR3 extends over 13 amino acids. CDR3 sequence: CASSLLRGNEQFF. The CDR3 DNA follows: TGTGCCAGCAGCTTGCTCCGGGGGAATGAGCAGTTCTTC.

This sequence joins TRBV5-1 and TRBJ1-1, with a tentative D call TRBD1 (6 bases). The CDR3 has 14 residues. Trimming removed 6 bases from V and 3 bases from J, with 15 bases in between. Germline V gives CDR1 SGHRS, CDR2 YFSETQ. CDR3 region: CASNKGGGYTEAFF. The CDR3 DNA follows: TGCGCCAGCAACAAAGGGGGGGGATACACTGAAGCTTTCTTT.